The 27 T cell receptor beta chains below were found in one sample sequenced in a study of PD-L1 blockade in urothelial cancer. Profiling relied on immunoSEQ multiplex PCR, and the TCRdb table lists in-frame clones only, not all of them. The data contain roughly 51,000 clones, more than 65% of them singletons. Time point described: pretreatment peripheral blood. This sample comprised PBMCs, obtained around atezolizumab (anti-PD-L1) treatment. The receptor source for this set is a man between 70 and 80 years old with urothelial cancer.

The CDR3 coding sequence is TGTGCCAGTAGTAAAACAGGCCCGAACACTGAAGCTTTCTTT. The encoded protein is CASSKTGPNTEAFF. The chain carries TRBV19 and TRBJ1-1; D perhaps matches TRBD1 (5 bases). The V end was cut by 4 bases, the J end by 1 base, with 10 bases between. CDR1 is LNHDA and CDR2 is SQIVND in the germline V gene (reference sequence). The CDR3 length is 14 residues.

The chain links TRBV5-1 to TRBJ2-3, with D maybe TRBD1 (5 bases). Germline lookup yields CDR1 SGHRS and CDR2 YFSETQ. The CDR3 runs 14 residues. The germline V and J ends were trimmed by 6 bases and 0 bases, with 11 bases remaining between them. The chain's CDR3 is CASTNDRSTDTQYF. Here the CDR3 DNA reads TGCGCCAGCACCAATGACAGAAGCACAGATACGCAGTATTTT.

V gene TRBV6-5 combines with J gene TRBJ2-5; D perhaps matches TRBD2 (5 bases). V shed 2 bases and J shed 2 bases, with 9 bases lying between them. Germline CDR1 reads MNHEY; CDR2 reads SVGAGI. The CDR3 contains 14 residues. CDR3 in DNA: TGTGCCAGCAGTTACGGGCCGGGACAAGAGACCCAGTACTTC. It specifies CASSYGPGQETQYF.

The chain employs TRBV19 and TRBJ1-2; the D gene is possibly TRBD1 (5 bases). V lost 3 bases and J lost 3, with 17 bases in between. The CDR3 has 16 residues. The germline CDR1 and CDR2 sequences are LNHDA and SQIVND (reference sequence). The chain's CDR3 is CASSIYAQGLDYGYTF. The DNA for the CDR3 is TGTGCCAGTAGTATTTACGCTCAGGGATTGGACTATGGCTACACCTTC.

The chain couples TRBV25-1 to TRBJ2-3, with TRBD2 matching over 7 bases. This CDR3 has 16 residues. CDR1 and CDR2 from the germline V gene are MGHDK and SYGVNS. J gave up 2 bases and V 0 bases, and 5 bases lay outside the gene matches. The CDR3 DNA is TGTGCCAGCAGTGAATATCGGGGACTAATCACAGATACGCAGTATTTT. Translated, it gives CASSEYRGLITDTQYF. The whole variable domain, remainder taken from reference TRBV25-1 and TRBJ2-3, is EADIYQTPRYLVIGTGKKITLECSQTMGHDKMYWYQQDPGMELHLIHYSYGVNSTEKGDLSSESTVSRIRTEHFPLTLESARPSHTSQYLCASSEYRGLITDTQYFGPGTRLTVL.

The chain couples TRBV11-2 to TRBJ2-3; unclear D gene. This CDR3 comprises 14 residues. Per germline, CDR1 SGHAT and CDR2 FQNNGV. Trimming cost V 5 bases and J 4 bases, with 13 bases left between them. The CDR3 DNA follows: TGTGCCAGCAGCCCGATTAGGCTAGCAGATACGCAGTATTTT. It specifies CASSPIRLADTQYF.

The rearrangement uses TRBV9 and TRBJ1-3; D remains unclear. Germline V gene sequence: CDR1 SGDLS, CDR2 YYNGEE. V lost 0 bases to trimming and J lost 0 bases, with 7 bases between them. The CDR3 runs 15 residues. The CDR3 DNA reads as TGTGCCAGCAGCGTAGCGGGGATCTCTGGAAACACCATATATTTT. It is translated as CASSVAGISGNTIYF.

This clone was seen more than once but under ten times. CDR3 in amino acids: CASSRGRGRTDTQYF. In DNA form, the CDR3 reads TGTGCCAGCAGCCGCGGCAGGGGTCGCACAGATACGCAGTATTTT. The chain combines TRBV2 with TRBJ2-3; possible D gene TRBD1, 6 bases. The length of the CDR3 is 15 residues. Germline assignment: CDR1 SNHLY and CDR2 FYNNEI. With 6 bases removed from V and 1 base from J, the gap between germline ends came to 14 bases.

V and J are TRBV5-6 and TRBJ2-7, with D tentatively TRBD1 (5 bases). With 3 bases removed from V and 4 bases from J, the gap between germline ends came to 8 bases. The germline V gene has CDR1 SGHDT and CDR2 YYEEEE. The CDR3 has 12 amino acids. This CDR3 is CASSSTAYEQYF. For the CDR3, the DNA is TGTGCCAGCAGCTCGACAGCGTACGAGCAGTACTTC. The entire variable domain, with the rest obtained from reference TRBV5-6 and TRBJ2-7, is as follows: DAGVTQSPTHLIKTRGQQVTLRCSPKSGHDTVSWYQQALGQGPQFIFQYYEEEERQRGNFPDRFSGHQFPNYSSELNVNALLLGDSALYLCASSSTAYEQYFGPGTRLTVT.

The J gene is TRBJ2-5, the V gene TRBV2; 8 bases fit TRBD1. CDR1 SNHLY and CDR2 FYNNEI come from the germline V gene. This CDR3 spans 12 amino acids. V gave up 6 bases and J gave up 5 bases; unmatched junction bases: 2. The CDR3 loop reads CASSRDRETQYF. DNA for the CDR3: TGTGCCAGCAGCCGGGACAGGGAGACCCAGTACTTC.

The chain is built from TRBV6-5 and TRBJ2-3; TRBD2 matches at 7 bases. Germline-derived CDR1 and CDR2 are MNHEY and SVGAGI. J lost 3 bases, V lost 0 bases, and 3 bases had no gene match. The CDR3 runs to 15 residues. In DNA, the CDR3 is TGTGCCAGCAGTTACTCGGGACTACAAACAGATACGCAGTATTTT. This translates into CASSYSGLQTDTQYF.

The V and J genes are TRBV5-1 and TRBJ2-3; maybe TRBD1 (6 bases). V shed 0 bases and J shed 2 bases, with 22 bases lying between them. The germline V gene encodes CDR1 SGHRS and CDR2 YFSETQ. The CDR3 is made up of 19 amino acids. This chain's CDR3 is CASSLVPKQGLSSTDTQYF. Written as DNA, the CDR3 is TGCGCCAGCAGCTTGGTACCAAAACAGGGCCTTAGTTCCACAGATACGCAGTATTTT.

CDR3 loop: CASSTRLAGEDEQYF. The CDR3 region has the DNA TGTGCCAGTAGTACTCGACTAGCGGGAGAGGACGAGCAGTACTTC. The chain uses TRBV19 and TRBJ2-7, with 12 bases lining up with TRBD2. V lost 4 bases, J lost 5 bases, and 6 bases stayed unmatched. The CDR3 covers 15 residues. In germline, CDR1 is LNHDA, CDR2 SQIVND (reference sequence). Together with reference TRBV19 and TRBJ2-7, the CDR3 gives the full variable domain: DGGITQSPKYLFRKEGQNVTLSCEQNLNHDAMYWYRQDPGQGLRLIYYSQIVNDFQKGDIAEGYSVSREKKESFPLTVTSAQKNPTAFYLCASSTRLAGEDEQYFGPGTRLTVT.

V gene TRBV7-9 combines with J gene TRBJ1-4; D call uncertain. V was cut by 3 bases and J by 6 bases, with 23 bases left in between. Germline loops: CDR1 SEHNR, CDR2 FQNEAQ (reference sequence). The CDR3 runs to 18 residues. This CDR3 is CASSLYRGTVPRYEKLFF. The DNA of the CDR3 is TGTGCCAGCAGCTTGTACCGGGGTACAGTGCCCCGTTATGAAAAACTGTTTTTT. Supplemented by reference TRBV7-9 and TRBJ1-4, the full variable domain reads DTGVSQNPRHKITKRGQNVTFRCDPISEHNRLYWYRQTLGQGPEFLTYFQNEAQLEKSRLLSDRFSAERPKGSFSTLEIQRTEQGDSAMYLCASSLYRGTVPRYEKLFFGSGTQLSVL.

The rearrangement uses TRBV5-1 and TRBJ2-1, with D maybe TRBD2 (6 bases). In germline, CDR1 is SGHRS, CDR2 YFSETQ. This CDR3 region has 14 residues. Trimming shortened V by 0 bases and J by 16 bases, and 20 bases separated the two germline ends. CDR3 sequence reads: CASSLGDGGKWKFF. In nucleotides, the CDR3 is TGCGCCAGCAGCTTGGGGGATGGCGGGAAGTGGAAATTCTTC.

This clone has just one count. The rearrangement links TRBV5-1 to TRBJ2-2; TRBD2 matches at 9 bases. The CDR3 runs to 18 residues. The germline V gene encodes CDR1 SGHRS and CDR2 YFSETQ. V was pared by 0 bases and J by 3 bases, with 9 bases of the junction left unmatched. DNA for the CDR3: TGCGCCAGCAGCTTGGCCAGTGTGACTAGCGGCTACACCGGGGAGCTGTTTTTT. It translates to CASSLASVTSGYTGELFF.

This sequence joins TRBV7-9 and TRBJ2-3; TRBD2 is a possible D gene (5 bases). Trimming took off 5 bases at V and 1 base at J, with 19 bases between the two ends. CDR1 is SEHNR and CDR2 is FQNEAQ in the germline V gene (reference sequence). CDR3 size: 17 residues. The CDR3 loop reads CASSRTLGRDGTDTQYF. The CDR3 DNA reads as TGTGCCAGCAGCCGCACCCTGGGCCGGGATGGCACAGATACGCAGTATTTT. Complete variable domain (other parts from reference TRBV7-9 and TRBJ2-3): DTGVSQNPRHKITKRGQNVTFRCDPISEHNRLYWYRQTLGQGPEFLTYFQNEAQLEKSRLLSDRFSAERPKGSFSTLEIQRTEQGDSAMYLCASSRTLGRDGTDTQYFGPGTRLTVL.

Here the CDR3 DNA reads TGTGCCAGCAGTCTACACAGGGGCACCGGGGAGCTGTTTTTT. Encoded protein: CASSLHRGTGELFF. This chain uses TRBV6-6 with TRBJ2-2; 7 nucleotides align to TRBD1. The CDR3 length is 14 residues. V lost 5 bases to trimming and J lost 4 bases; unmatched junction nucleotides: 4. Germline lookup yields CDR1 MNHNY and CDR2 SVGAGI (reference sequence).

This clone was picked up a small number of times. V is TRBV10-3 and J is TRBJ1-1; 12 nucleotides match TRBD1. The length of the CDR3 is 18 residues. V shed 7 bases, J shed 3 bases, and the junction held 15 bases outside the gene matches. The germline CDR1 and CDR2 sequences are ENHRY and SYGVKD. The CDR3 loop is CAIKGQPGQGAFDTEAFF. Written as DNA, the CDR3 is TGTGCCATCAAGGGGCAACCGGGACAGGGGGCCTTTGACACTGAAGCTTTCTTT.

The V and J genes are TRBV28 and TRBJ1-1; TRBD1 might be the D (5 bases). From germline, CDR1 is MDHEN and CDR2 SYDVKM. This CDR3 region has 14 residues. Trimming pared 2 bases from V and 2 bases from J, leaving 9 bases between. This CDR3 is CASSLAGFNTEAFF. CDR3 sequence (DNA): TGTGCCAGCAGTTTAGCAGGGTTTAACACTGAAGCTTTCTTT.

The J gene is TRBJ1-4, the V gene TRBV28; no clear D gene. V shed 5 bases and J shed 16 bases, with 14 bases lying between them. Germline CDR1 is MDHEN and CDR2 is SYDVKM. The CDR3 consists of 11 residues. The CDR3 spells CASSGTAVRFF. CDR3 nucleotides: TGTGCCAGCAGTGGTACAGCGGTGCGGTTTTTT.

This sequence joins TRBV28 and TRBJ2-7; D call uncertain. V was pared by 6 bases and J by 0 bases, with 15 bases between. Germline V gene lookup returns CDR1 MDHEN and CDR2 SYDVKM. The length of the CDR3 is 15 residues. The CDR3 sequence: CASSRVKVTSYEQYF. CDR3 nucleotides: TGTGCCAGCAGCCGGGTAAAGGTTACCTCCTACGAGCAGTACTTC.

This chain links TRBV7-9 with TRBJ2-1; D may be TRBD2 (7 bases). Germline values: CDR1 SEHNR, CDR2 FQNEAQ (reference sequence). The V gene lost 0 bases and the J gene lost 11 bases, with 11 bases spanning the gap. There are 13 residues in the CDR3. Here the CDR3 reads CASSLARGGKQFF. The CDR3 DNA sequence: TGTGCCAGCAGCTTAGCGAGGGGGGGGAAGCAGTTCTTC.

This chain links TRBV5-1 with TRBJ2-1, with TRBD2 matching over 8 bases. The CDR3 contains 15 residues. V dropped 1 base and J dropped 8; count of bases not matched to a gene: 8. CDR1 is SGHRS and CDR2 is YFSETQ in the germline V gene. CDR3 loop: CASSLPPSGQDEQFF. DNA for the CDR3: TGCGCCAGCAGCTTGCCCCCTAGCGGGCAGGATGAGCAGTTCTTC.

This chain links TRBV4-1 with TRBJ1-4; D is ambiguous. CDR1 and CDR2 (germline): MGHRA, YSYEKL. The CDR3 contains 16 residues. V dropped 0 bases and J dropped 0 bases, with 8 bases sitting between them. Here the CDR3 reads CASSQDPRATNEKLFF. The CDR3 bases are TGCGCCAGCAGCCAAGATCCGAGAGCAACTAATGAAAAACTGTTTTTT.

This clone is a singleton in its sample. The V and J genes are TRBV6-6 and TRBJ1-2, with D hard to call. This CDR3 contains 14 residues. The germline V gene has CDR1 MNHNY and CDR2 SVGAGI (reference sequence). The V end was cut by 2 bases, the J end by 6 bases, with 13 bases between. The CDR3 nucleotides read TGTGCCAGCAGTTACGGGGAGAAGAGGGATGGCTACACCTTC. It specifies CASSYGEKRDGYTF.

This clone was observed a single time. J is TRBJ2-7 and V is TRBV19; D might be TRBD2 (6 bases). Germline V gene sequence: CDR1 LNHDA, CDR2 SQIVND (reference sequence). Trimming removed 7 bases at V and 2 bases at J, with 21 bases between. The CDR3 is 16 amino acids. CDR3 in amino acids: CASMSRDAFSPYEQYF. The CDR3 region has the DNA TGTGCCAGTATGTCGCGGGACGCTTTCTCCCCCTACGAGCAGTACTTC.